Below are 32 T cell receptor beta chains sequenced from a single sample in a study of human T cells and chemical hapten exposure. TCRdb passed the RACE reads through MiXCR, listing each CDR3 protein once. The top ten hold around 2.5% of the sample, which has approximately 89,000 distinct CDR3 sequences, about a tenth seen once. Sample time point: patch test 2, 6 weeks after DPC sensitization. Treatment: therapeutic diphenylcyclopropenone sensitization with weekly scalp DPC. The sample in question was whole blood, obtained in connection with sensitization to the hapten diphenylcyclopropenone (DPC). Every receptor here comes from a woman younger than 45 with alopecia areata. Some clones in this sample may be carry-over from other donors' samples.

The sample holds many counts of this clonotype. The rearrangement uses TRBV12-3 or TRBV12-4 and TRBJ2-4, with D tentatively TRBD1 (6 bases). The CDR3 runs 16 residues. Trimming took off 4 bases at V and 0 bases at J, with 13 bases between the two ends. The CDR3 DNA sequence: TGTGCCAGCAGTTCACAGGGATCCTTAGCCAAAAACATTCAGTACTTC. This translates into CASSSQGSLAKNIQYF.

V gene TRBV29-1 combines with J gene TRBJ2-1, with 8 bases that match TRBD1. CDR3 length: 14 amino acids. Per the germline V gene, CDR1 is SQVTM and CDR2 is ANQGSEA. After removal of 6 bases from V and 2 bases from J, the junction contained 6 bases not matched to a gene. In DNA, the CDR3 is TGCAGCGTCCAGGACAGGGTCACCTACAATGAGCAGTTCTTC. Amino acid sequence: CSVQDRVTYNEQFF.

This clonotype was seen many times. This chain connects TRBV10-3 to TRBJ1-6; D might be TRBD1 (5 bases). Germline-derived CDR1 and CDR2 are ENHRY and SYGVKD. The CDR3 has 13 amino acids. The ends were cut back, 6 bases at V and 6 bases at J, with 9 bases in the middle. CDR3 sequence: CAIRSGGNSPLHF. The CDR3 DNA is TGTGCCATCAGGAGCGGGGGTAATTCACCCCTCCACTTT.

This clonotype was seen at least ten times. CDR3 sequence reads: CASSWSSGNTIYF. The CDR3 DNA is TGTGCCAGCAGCTGGAGCTCTGGAAACACCATATATTTT. The gene calls are TRBV7-2 and TRBJ1-3; D uncertain. V gave up 4 bases and J gave up 0 bases, with 4 bases separating them. This CDR3 spans 13 amino acids. CDR1 and CDR2 from the germline V gene are SGHTA and FQGNSA.

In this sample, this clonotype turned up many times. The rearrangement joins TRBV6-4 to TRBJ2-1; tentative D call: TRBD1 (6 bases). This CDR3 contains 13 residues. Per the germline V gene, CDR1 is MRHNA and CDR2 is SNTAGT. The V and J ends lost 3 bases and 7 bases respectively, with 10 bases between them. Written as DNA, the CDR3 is TGTGCCAGCAGTGAGTCCAGGGGTAATGAGCAGTTCTTC. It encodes CASSESRGNEQFF.

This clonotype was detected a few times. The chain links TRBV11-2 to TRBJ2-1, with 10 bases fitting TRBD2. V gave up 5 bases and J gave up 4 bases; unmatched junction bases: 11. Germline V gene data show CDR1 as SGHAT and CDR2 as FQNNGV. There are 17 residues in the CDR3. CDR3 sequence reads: CASSPRTSGTSYNEQFF. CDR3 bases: TGTGCCAGCAGCCCGCGGACTAGCGGAACATCTTACAATGAGCAGTTCTTC.

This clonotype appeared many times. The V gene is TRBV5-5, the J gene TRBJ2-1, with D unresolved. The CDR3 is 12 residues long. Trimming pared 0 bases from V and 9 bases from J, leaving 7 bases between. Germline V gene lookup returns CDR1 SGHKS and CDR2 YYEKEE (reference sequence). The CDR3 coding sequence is TGTGCCAGCAGCTTGGTAACCGGTGAGCAGTTCTTC. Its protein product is CASSLVTGEQFF.

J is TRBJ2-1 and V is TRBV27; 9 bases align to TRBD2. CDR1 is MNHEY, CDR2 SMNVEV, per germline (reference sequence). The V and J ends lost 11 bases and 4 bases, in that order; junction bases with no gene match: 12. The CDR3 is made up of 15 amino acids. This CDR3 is CAARPGTSPYNEQFF. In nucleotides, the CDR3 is TGTGCCGCGAGACCCGGGACTAGCCCTTACAATGAGCAGTTCTTC.

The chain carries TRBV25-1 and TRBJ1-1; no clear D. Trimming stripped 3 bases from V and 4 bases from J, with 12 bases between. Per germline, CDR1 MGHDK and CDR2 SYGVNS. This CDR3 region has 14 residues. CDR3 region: CASSDEMTRTEAFF. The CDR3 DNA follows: TGTGCCAGCAGTGATGAAATGACTCGCACTGAAGCTTTCTTT.

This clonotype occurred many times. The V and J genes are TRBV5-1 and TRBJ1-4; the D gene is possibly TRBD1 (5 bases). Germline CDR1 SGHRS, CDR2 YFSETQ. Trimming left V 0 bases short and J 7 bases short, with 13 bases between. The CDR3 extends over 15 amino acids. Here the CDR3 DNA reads TGCGCCAGCAGCTTGGAGGGACTTCGAGGTGAAAAACTGTTTTTT. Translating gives CASSLEGLRGEKLFF.

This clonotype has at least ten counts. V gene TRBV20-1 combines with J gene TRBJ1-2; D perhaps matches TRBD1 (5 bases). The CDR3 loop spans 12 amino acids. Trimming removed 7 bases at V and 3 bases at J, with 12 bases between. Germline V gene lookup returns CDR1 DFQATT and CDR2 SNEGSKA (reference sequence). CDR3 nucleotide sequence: TGCAGTGGGGTGGGGCGGGACTATGGCTACACCTTC. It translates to CSGVGRDYGYTF.

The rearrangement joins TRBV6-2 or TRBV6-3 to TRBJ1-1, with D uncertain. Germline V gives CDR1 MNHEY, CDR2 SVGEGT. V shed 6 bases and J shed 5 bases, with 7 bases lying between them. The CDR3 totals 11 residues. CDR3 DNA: TGTGCCAGCAGCATGCGTACTGAAGCTTTCTTT. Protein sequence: CASSMRTEAFF.

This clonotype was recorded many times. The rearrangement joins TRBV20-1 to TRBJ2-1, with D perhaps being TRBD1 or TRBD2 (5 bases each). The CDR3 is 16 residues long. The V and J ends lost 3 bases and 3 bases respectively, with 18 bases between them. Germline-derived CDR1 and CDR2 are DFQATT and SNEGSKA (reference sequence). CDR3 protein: CSARAQGAGYYNEQFF. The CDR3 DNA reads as TGCAGTGCTAGGGCTCAAGGGGCGGGTTACTACAATGAGCAGTTCTTC.

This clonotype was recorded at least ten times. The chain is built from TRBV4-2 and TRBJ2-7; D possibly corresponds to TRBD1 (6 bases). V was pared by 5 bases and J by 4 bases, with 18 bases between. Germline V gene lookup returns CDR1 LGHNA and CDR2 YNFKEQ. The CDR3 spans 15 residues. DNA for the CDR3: TGTGCCAGCAGCGCCCGACAGGCTGGGGAGTACGAGCAGTACTTC. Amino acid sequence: CASSARQAGEYEQYF.

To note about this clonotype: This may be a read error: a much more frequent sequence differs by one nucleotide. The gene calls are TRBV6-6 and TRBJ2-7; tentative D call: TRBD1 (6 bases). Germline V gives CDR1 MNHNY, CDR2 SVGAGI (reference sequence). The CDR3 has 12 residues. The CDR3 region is CAGSETGHEQYF. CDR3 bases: TGTGCCGGCAGCGAAACAGGGCACGAGCAGTACTTC.

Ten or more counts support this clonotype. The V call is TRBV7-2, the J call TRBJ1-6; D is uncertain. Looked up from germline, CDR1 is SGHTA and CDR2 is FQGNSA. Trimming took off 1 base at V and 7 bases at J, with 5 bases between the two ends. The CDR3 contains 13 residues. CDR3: CASSLDRNSPLHF. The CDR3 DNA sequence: TGTGCCAGCAGCTTAGATCGGAATTCACCCCTCCACTTT.

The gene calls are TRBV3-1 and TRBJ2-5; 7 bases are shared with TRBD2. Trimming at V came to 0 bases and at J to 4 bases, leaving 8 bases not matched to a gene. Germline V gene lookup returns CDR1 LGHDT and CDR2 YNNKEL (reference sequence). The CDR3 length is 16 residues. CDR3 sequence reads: CASSQEAGLHTETQYF. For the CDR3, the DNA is TGTGCCAGCAGCCAAGAAGCGGGACTACATACAGAGACCCAGTACTTC.

The CDR3 reads CASSLNRAQYF. Here the CDR3 DNA reads TGTGCCAGCAGCTTAAACCGGGCCCAGTACTTC. The chain carries TRBV7-9 and TRBJ2-5, with no clear D. V dropped 2 bases and J dropped 9 bases, with 7 bases sitting between them. CDR1 and CDR2 from the germline V gene are SEHNR and FQNEAQ (reference sequence). CDR3 length equals 11 residues.

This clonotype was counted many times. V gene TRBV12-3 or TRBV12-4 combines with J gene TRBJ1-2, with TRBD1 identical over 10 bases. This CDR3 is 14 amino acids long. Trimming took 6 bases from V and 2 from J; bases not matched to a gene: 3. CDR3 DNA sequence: TGTGCCAGCAGGGGGACAGGGGACAACTATGGCTACACCTTC. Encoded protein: CASRGTGDNYGYTF.

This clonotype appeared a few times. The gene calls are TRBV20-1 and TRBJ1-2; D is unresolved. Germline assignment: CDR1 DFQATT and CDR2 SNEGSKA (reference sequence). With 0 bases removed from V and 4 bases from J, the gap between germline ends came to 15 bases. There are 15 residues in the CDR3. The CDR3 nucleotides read TGCAGTGCTAGAGAGGCGGGTGAACTAATCTATGGCTACACCTTC. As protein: CSAREAGELIYGYTF.

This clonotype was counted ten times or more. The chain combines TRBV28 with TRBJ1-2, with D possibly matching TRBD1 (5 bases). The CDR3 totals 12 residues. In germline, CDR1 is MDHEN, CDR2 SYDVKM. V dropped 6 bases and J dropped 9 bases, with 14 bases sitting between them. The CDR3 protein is CASRTPGKRYTF. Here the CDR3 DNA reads TGTGCCAGCAGAACGCCAGGGAAACGCTACACCTTC.

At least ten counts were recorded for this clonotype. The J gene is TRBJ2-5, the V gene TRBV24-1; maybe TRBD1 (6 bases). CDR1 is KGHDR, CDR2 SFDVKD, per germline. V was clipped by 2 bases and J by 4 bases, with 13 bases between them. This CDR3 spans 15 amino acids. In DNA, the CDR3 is TGTGCCACCAGTGATTACAGGGATTTTGTAGAGACCCAGTACTTC. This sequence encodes CATSDYRDFVETQYF.

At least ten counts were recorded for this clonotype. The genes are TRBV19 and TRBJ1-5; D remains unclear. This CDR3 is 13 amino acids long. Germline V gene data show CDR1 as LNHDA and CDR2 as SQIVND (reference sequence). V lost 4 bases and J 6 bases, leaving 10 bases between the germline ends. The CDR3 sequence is CASSTRRGQPQHF. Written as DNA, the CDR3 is TGTGCCAGTAGTACGCGCCGCGGTCAGCCCCAGCATTTT.

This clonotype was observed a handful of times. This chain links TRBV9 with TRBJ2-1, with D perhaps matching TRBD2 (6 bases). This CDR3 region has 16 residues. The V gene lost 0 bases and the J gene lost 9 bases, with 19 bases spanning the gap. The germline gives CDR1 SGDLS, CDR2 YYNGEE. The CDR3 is CASSVVSSVGSSEQFF. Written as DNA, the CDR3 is TGTGCCAGCAGCGTAGTATCTAGCGTTGGCAGTAGTGAGCAGTTCTTC.

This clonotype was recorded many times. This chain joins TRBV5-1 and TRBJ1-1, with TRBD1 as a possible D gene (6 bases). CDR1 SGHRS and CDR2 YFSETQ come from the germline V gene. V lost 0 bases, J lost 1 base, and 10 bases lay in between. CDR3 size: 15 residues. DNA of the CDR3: TGCGCCAGCAGCTTGGATGGACAGTCGAACACTGAAGCTTTCTTT. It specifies CASSLDGQSNTEAFF. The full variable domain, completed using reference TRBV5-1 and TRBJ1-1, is KAGVTQTPRYLIKTRGQQVTLSCSPISGHRSVSWYQQTPGQGLQFLFEYFSETQRNKGNFPGRFSGRQFSNSRSEMNVSTLELGDSALYLCASSLDGQSNTEAFFGQGTRLTVV.

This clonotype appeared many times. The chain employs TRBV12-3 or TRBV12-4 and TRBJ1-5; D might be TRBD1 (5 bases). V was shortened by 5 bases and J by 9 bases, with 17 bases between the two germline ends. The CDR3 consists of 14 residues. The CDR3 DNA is TGTGCCAGCAGTCCGGGACTGACCAAGGCGCCCCAGCATTTT. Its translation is CASSPGLTKAPQHF.

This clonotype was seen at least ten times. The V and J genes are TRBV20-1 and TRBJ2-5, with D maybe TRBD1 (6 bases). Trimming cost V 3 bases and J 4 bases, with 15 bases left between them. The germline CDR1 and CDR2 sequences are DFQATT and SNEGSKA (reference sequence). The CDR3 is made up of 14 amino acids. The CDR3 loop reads CSARGSGAGETQYF. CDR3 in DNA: TGCAGTGCTAGGGGCTCAGGGGCCGGAGAGACCCAGTACTTC.

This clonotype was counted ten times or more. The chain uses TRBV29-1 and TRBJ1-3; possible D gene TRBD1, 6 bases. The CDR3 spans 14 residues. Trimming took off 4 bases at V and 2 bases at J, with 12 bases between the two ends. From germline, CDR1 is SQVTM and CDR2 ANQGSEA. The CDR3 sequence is CSVVDSSAGNTIYF. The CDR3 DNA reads TGCAGCGTTGTGGACAGTTCGGCTGGAAACACCATATATTTT.

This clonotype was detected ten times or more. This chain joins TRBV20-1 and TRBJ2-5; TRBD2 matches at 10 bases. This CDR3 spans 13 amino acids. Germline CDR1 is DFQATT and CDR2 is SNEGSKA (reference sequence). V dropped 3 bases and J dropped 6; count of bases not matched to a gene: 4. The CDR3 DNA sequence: TGCAGTGCTAGCAGCGGGGGGGCCCAGACCCAGTACTTC. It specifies CSASSGGAQTQYF.

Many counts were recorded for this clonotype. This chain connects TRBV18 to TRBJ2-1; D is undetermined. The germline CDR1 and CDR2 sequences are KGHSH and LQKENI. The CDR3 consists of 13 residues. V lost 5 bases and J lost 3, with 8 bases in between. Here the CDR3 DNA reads TGTGCCAGCTCATTGCGGAGCTACAATGAGCAGTTCTTC. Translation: CASSLRSYNEQFF.

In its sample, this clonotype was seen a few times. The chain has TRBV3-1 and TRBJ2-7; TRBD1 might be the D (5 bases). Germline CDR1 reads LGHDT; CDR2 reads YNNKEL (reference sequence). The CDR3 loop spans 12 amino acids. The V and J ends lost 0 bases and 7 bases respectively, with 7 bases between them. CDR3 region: CASSQEKGEQYF. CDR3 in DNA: TGTGCCAGCAGCCAAGAAAAGGGGGAGCAGTACTTC.

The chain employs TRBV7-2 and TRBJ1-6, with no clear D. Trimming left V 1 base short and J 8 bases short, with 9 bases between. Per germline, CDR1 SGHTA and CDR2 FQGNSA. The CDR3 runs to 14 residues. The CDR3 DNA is TGTGCCAGCAGCTTAGTAGGTCGGGATTCACCCCTCCACTTT. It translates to CASSLVGRDSPLHF.